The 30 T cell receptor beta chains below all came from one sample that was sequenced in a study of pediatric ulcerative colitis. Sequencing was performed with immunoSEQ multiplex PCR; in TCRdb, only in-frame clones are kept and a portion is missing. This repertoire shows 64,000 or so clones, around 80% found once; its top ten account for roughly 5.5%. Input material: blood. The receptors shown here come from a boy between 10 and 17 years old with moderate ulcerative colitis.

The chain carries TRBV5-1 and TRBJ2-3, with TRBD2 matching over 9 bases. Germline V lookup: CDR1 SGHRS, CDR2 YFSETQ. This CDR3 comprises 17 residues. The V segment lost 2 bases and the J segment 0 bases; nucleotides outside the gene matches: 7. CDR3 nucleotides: TGCGCCAGCAGCTTTTATTCTAGCGGGGACAGCACAGATACGCAGTATTTT. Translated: CASSFYSSGDSTDTQYF.

The CDR3 is CASSQRVGTSYNEQFF. The DNA for the CDR3 is TGTGCCAGCAGCCAACGGGTTGGTACCTCCTACAATGAGCAGTTCTTC. The chain carries TRBV27 and TRBJ2-1, with D hard to call. V was trimmed by 6 bases and J by 0 bases, leaving 15 bases between them. Germline V lookup: CDR1 MNHEY, CDR2 SMNVEV (reference sequence). CDR3 length: 16 amino acids.

CDR3 sequence: CASRNRDASSYEQYF. The CDR3 region has the DNA TGTGCCAGCAGGAACCGGGACGCCAGCTCCTACGAGCAGTACTTC. The chain combines TRBV2 with TRBJ2-7, with D perhaps TRBD1 or TRBD2 (5 bases each). Looked up from germline, CDR1 is SNHLY and CDR2 is FYNNEI. This CDR3 has 15 amino acids. Deletions cut 6 bases from V and 0 bases from J, with 15 bases between.

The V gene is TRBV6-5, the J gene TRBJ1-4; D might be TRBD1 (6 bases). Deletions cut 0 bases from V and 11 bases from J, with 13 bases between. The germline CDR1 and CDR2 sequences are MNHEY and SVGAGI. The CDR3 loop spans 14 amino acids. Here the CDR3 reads CASSYSQGLEKLFF. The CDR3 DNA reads TGTGCCAGCAGTTACTCACAGGGACTGGAGAAACTGTTTTTT.

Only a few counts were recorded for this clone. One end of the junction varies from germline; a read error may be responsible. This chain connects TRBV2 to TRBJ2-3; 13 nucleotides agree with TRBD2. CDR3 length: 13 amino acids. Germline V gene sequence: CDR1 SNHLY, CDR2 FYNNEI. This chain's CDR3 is CASSAGLAGLGNF. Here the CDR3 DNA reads TGTGCCAGCAGTGCGGGACTAGCGGGGTTAGGGAATTTT.

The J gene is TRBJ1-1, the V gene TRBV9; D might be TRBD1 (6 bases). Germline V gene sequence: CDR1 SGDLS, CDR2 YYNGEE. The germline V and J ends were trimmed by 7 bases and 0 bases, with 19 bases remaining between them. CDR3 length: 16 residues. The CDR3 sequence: CASSLGGGLMNTEAFF. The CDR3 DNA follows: TGTGCCAGCTCCCTAGGGGGGGGGCTGATGAACACTGAAGCTTTCTTT.

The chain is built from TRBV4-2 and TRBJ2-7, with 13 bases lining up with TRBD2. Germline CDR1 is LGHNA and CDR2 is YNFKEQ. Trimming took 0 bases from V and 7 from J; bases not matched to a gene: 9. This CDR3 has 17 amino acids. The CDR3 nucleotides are TGTGCCAGCAGCCAAGAAATCACTAGCGGGAGGGATTATGAGCAGTACTTC. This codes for CASSQEITSGRDYEQYF.

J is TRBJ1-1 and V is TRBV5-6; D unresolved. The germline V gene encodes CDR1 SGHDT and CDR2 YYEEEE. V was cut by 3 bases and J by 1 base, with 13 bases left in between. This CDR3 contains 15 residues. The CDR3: CASSYLNPGNTEAFF. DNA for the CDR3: TGTGCCAGCAGCTACCTGAACCCAGGGAACACTGAAGCTTTCTTT. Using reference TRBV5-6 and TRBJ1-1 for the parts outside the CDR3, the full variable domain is DAGVTQSPTHLIKTRGQQVTLRCSPKSGHDTVSWYQQALGQGPQFIFQYYEEEERQRGNFPDRFSGHQFPNYSSELNVNALLLGDSALYLCASSYLNPGNTEAFFGQGTRLTVV.

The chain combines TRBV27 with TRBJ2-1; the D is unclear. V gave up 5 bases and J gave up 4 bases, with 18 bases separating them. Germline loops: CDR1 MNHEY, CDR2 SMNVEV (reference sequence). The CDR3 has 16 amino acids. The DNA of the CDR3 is TGTGCCAGCAGTCCTACTTACACAACCGGGTACAATGAGCAGTTCTTC. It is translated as CASSPTYTTGYNEQFF.

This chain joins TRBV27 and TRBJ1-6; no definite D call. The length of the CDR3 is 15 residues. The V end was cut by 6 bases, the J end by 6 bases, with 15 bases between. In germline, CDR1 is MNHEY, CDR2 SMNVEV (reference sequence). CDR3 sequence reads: CASRGLGEGNSPLHF. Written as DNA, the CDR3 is TGTGCCAGCAGGGGCCTCGGGGAAGGTAATTCACCCCTCCACTTT.

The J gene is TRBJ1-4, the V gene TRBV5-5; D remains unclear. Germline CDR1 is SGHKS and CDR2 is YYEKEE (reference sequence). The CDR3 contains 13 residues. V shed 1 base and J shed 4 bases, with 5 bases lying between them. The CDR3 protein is CASSLLGNEKLFF. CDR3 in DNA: TGTGCCAGCAGCTTGCTCGGTAATGAAAAACTGTTTTTT.

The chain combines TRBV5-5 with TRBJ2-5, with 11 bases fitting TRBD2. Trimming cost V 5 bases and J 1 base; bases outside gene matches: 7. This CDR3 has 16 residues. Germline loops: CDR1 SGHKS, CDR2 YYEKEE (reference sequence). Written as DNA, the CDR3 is TGTGCCAGCAGGATCTCCGGGACTAGCGGCCAAGAGACCCAGTACTTC. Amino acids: CASRISGTSGQETQYF. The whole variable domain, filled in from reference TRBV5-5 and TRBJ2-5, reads DAGVTQSPTHLIKTRGQQVTLRCSPISGHKSVSWYQQVLGQGPQFIFQYYEKEERGRGNFPDRFSARQFPNYSSELNVNALLLGDSALYLCASRISGTSGQETQYFGPGTRLLVL.

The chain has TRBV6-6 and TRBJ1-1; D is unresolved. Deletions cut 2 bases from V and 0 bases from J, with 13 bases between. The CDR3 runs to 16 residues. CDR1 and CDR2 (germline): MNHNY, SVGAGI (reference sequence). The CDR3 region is CASSYSREALNTEAFF. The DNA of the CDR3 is TGTGCCAGCAGTTACAGTCGGGAGGCCCTGAACACTGAAGCTTTCTTT.

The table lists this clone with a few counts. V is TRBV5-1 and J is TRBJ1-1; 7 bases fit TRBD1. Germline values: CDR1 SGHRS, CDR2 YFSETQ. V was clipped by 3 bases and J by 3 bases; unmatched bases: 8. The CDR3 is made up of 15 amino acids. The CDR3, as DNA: TGCGCCAGCAGCTCCAGACAGGGTGGGCACACTGAAGCTTTCTTT. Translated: CASSSRQGGHTEAFF.

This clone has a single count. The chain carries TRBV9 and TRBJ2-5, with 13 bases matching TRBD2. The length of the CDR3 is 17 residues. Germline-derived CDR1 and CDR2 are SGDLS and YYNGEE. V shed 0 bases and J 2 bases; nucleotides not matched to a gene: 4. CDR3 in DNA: TGTGCCAGCAGCGTAGGTGGACTAGCGGGAGATCAAGAGACCCAGTACTTC. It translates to CASSVGGLAGDQETQYF.

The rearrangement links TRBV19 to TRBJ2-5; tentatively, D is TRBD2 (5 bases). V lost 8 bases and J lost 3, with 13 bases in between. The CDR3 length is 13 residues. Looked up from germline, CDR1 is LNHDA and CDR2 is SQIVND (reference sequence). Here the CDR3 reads CASSTITEETQYF. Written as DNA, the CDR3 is TGTGCCAGTTCGACTATCACAGAAGAGACCCAGTACTTC.

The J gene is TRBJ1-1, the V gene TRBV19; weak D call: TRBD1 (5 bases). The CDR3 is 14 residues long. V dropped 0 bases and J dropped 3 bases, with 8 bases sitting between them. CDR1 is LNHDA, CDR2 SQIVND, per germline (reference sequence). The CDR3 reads CASSIDRDHTEAFF. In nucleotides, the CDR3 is TGTGCCAGTAGTATAGACAGGGACCACACTGAAGCTTTCTTT.

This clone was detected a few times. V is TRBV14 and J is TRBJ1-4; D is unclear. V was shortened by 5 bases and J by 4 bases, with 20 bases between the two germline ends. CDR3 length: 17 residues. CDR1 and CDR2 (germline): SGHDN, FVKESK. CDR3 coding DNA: TGTGCCAGCAGCGAAGGGATCGTGACATGGATTAATGAAAAACTGTTTTTT. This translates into CASSEGIVTWINEKLFF.

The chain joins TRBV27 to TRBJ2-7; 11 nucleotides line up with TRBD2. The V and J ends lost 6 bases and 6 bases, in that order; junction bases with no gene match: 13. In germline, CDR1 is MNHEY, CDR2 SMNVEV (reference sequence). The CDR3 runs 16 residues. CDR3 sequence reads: CASSSLSGRDGGEQYF. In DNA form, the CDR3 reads TGTGCCAGCAGCAGCCTTAGCGGGAGGGATGGCGGCGAGCAGTACTTC.

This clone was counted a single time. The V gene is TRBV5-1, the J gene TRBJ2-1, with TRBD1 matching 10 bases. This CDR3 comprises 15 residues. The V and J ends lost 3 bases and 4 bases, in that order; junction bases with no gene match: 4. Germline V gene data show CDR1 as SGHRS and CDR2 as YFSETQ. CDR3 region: CASSSTGGSYNEQFF. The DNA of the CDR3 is TGCGCCAGCAGCTCGACAGGGGGCAGTTACAATGAGCAGTTCTTC.

DNA of the CDR3: TGTGCCAGCAGCTTGGCTCGCTTCCCACCACCCGACGAGCAGTACTTC. Amino acid sequence: CASSLARFPPPDEQYF. The rearrangement links TRBV5-4 to TRBJ2-7, with D hard to call. V lost 0 bases to trimming and J lost 5 bases, with 18 bases between them. Germline loops: CDR1 SGHNT, CDR2 YYREEE (reference sequence). This CDR3 contains 16 residues.

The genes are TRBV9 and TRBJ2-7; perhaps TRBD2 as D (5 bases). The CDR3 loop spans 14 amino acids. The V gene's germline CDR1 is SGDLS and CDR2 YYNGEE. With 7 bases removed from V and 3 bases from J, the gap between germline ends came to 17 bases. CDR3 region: CASGPLGSSYEQYF. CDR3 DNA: TGTGCCAGCGGGCCTCTGGGGAGTAGCTACGAGCAGTACTTC.

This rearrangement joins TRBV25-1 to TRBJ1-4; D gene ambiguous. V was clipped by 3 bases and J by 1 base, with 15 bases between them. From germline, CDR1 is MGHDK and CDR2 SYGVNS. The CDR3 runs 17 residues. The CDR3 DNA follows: TGTGCCAGCAGTGACAGGAACCCCGAGGGAACTAATGAAAAACTGTTTTTT. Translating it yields CASSDRNPEGTNEKLFF.

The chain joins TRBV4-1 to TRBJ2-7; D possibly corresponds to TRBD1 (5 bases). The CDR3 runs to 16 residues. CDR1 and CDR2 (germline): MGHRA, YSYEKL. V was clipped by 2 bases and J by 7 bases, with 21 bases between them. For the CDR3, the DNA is TGCGCCAGCAGCCAACTGGGTCAGGGAAGGGCTGGAGAGCAGTACTTC. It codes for CASSQLGQGRAGEQYF.

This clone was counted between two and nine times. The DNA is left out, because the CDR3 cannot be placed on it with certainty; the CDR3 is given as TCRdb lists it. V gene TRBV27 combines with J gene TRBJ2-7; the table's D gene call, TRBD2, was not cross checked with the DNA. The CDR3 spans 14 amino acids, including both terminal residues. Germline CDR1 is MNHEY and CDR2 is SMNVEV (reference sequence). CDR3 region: CASSSSVGPYEQYF.

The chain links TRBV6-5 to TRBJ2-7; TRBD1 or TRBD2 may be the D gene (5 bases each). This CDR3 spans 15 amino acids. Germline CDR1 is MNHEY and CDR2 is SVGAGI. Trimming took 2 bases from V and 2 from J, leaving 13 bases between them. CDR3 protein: CASSYMGERPYEQYF. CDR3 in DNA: TGTGCCAGCAGTTACATGGGGGAGCGGCCCTACGAGCAGTACTTC.

CDR3 sequence reads: CASSLASGMGAYEQYF. The CDR3 DNA reads TGCGCCAGCAGCTTGGCTAGCGGGATGGGGGCCTACGAGCAGTACTTC. The gene calls are TRBV5-1 and TRBJ2-7, with 9 bases identical to TRBD2. CDR1 and CDR2 (germline): SGHRS, YFSETQ. This CDR3 is 16 amino acids long. V lost 0 bases and J lost 2; bases outside the gene matches: 6.

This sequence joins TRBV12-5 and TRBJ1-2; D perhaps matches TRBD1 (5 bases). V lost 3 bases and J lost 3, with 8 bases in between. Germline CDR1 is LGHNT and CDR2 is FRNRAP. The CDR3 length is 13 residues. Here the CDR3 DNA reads TGTGCTAGTGGTTTTCAGGGCGACTATGGCTACACCTTC. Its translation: CASGFQGDYGYTF. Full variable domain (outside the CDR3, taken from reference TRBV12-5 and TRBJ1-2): DARVTQTPRHKVTEMGQEVTMRCQPILGHNTVFWYRQTMMQGLELLAYFRNRAPLDDSGMPKDRFSAEMPDATLATLKIQPSEPRDSAVYFCASGFQGDYGYTFGSGTRLTVV.

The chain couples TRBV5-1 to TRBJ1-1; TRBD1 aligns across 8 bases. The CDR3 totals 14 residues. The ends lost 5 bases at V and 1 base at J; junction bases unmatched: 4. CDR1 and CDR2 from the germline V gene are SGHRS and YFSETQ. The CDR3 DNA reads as TGCGCCAGCAGGAACGGACAGGGGAACACTGAAGCTTTCTTT. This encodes CASRNGQGNTEAFF.

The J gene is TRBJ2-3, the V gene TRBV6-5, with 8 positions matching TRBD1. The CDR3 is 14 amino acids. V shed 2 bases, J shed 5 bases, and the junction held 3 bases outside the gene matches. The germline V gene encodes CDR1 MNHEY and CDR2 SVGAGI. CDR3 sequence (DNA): TGTGCCAGCAGTTACGACAGGGGCAAAGATACGCAGTATTTT. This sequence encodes CASSYDRGKDTQYF.